The T cell receptor (beta chain) described here comes from a study of CD8 T cells in ankylosing spondylitis. Notes on the study in general: In ankylosing spondylitis patients, matched synovial fluid reportedly showed significant enrichment of disease-linked clones. Fewer than 10 highly homologous variants formed a TCR beta motif that appeared characteristic of ankylosing spondylitis blood.

The sample holds many counts of this clonotype. Its antigen is not identified. The length of the CDR3 is 15 residues. With 1 base clipped from V and 3 bases from J, the junction kept 4 bases outside the gene matches. MiXCR, applied by TCRdb to the 5' RACE reads, yields one record per CDR3 protein. This table has under 300,000 distinct CDR3 sequences, roughly 8.6% appearing once. This TCR came from a male donor with ankylosing spondylitis or in good health (not recorded which). Sequenced sample: blood, either unsorted or a sorted T cell fraction (not recorded which). This chain joins TRBV12-3 or TRBV12-4 and TRBJ2-7; 9 bases are shared with TRBD1. CDR3 nucleotide sequence: TGTGCCAGCAGTTTAGGATTGACAGGGGGCTACGAGCAGTACTTC. Amino acids: CASSLGLTGGYEQYF.